The rows below give T cell receptor beta chains drawn from one sample of a study of CD8 T cells in ankylosing spondylitis. TCRdb re-called the 5' RACE reads with MiXCR, one entry per CDR3 protein. The data show some 200,000 distinct CDR3 sequences, around 25% seen once. Material: blood, either unsorted or a sorted T cell fraction (not recorded which). Every receptor here comes from a male donor with ankylosing spondylitis or in good health (not recorded which). CDR3s include the opening cysteine and the closing phenylalanine or tryptophan. Fields, in order: D gene, CDR3 length, clone size, J gene, V gene, CDR3 DNA, CDR3 protein. A D gene is named only where the DNA matches it firmly. Size tells how often a clone was seen (once, few, many) or the class of an expanded clone, and some rows leave it out.

D: -; length: 19; size: once; J: TRBJ2-1; V: TRBV9; DNA: TGTGCCAGCAGCAAGTCGTGGGACGGGTCGTCCCTCTCCTACAATGAGCAGTTCTTC; CDR3: CASSKSWDGSSLSYNEQFF
D: TRBD2; length: 14; size: many; J: TRBJ2-7; V: TRBV16; DNA: TGTGCCAGCACCGGGACTAGCGGGCACTACGAGCAGTACTTC; CDR3: CASTGTSGHYEQYF
D: -; length: 14; size: -; J: TRBJ2-7; V: TRBV5-1; DNA: TGCGCCAGCAGCTTAGACATCGGAGGGTACGAGCAGTACTTC; CDR3: CASSLDIGGYEQYF
D: TRBD2; length: 19; size: once; J: TRBJ2-7; V: TRBV4-3; DNA: TGCGCCAGCAGCCAAGATCTCGGACTAGCGGGAGGGCCGGGCTACGAGCAGTACTTC; CDR3: CASSQDLGLAGGPGYEQYF
D: -; length: 13; size: many; J: TRBJ2-1; V: TRBV5-6; DNA: TGTGCCAGCAGCTTGGTTTCGGGGGTTGAGCAGTTCTTC; CDR3: CASSLVSGVEQFF
D: -; length: 14; size: -; J: TRBJ1-5; V: TRBV10-3; DNA: TGTGCCATCAGTTCCCTCCCTACCAATCAGCCCCAGCATTTT; CDR3: CAISSLPTNQPQHF
D: -; length: 17; size: -; J: TRBJ2-1; V: TRBV4-2; DNA: TGTGCCAGCAGCCAAAATCACCGGGACTCTTCCTACAATGAGCAGTTCTTC; CDR3: CASSQNHRDSSYNEQFF
D: TRBD2; length: 17; size: many; J: TRBJ2-2; V: TRBV5-1; DNA: TGCGCCAGCAGTGCTAGCGGGAGGGCCTCGAACACCGGGGAGCTGTTTTTT; CDR3: CASSASGRASNTGELFF
D: -; length: 16; size: -; J: TRBJ2-2; V: TRBV7-3; DNA: TGTGCCAGCAGCTTATTAGGGCTGGCTGCCACCGGGGAGCTGTTTTTT; CDR3: CASSLLGLAATGELFF
D: -; length: 12; size: many; J: TRBJ2-3; V: TRBV5-1; DNA: TGCGCCAGCAGCGCCAACACAGATACGCAGTATTTT; CDR3: CASSANTDTQYF
D: -; length: 15; size: many; J: TRBJ2-3; V: TRBV5-1; DNA: TGCGCCAGCAGCTTGGATGTAGGGGGGGTAGATACGCAGTATTTT; CDR3: CASSLDVGGVDTQYF
D: -; length: 15; size: few; J: TRBJ1-4; V: TRBV4-3; DNA: TGCGCCAGCAGCCAAGACAGGGTCACTAATGAAAAACTGTTTTTT; CDR3: CASSQDRVTNEKLFF
D: -; length: 14; size: many; J: TRBJ1-2; V: TRBV27; DNA: TGTGCCAGCAGACCTGACAGGTATTCCTATGGCTACACCTTC; CDR3: CASRPDRYSYGYTF
D: -; length: 15; size: -; J: TRBJ1-1; V: TRBV5-1; DNA: TGCGCCAGCAGCCGAAAAAATGGGGGGAACACTGAAGCTTTCTTT; CDR3: CASSRKNGGNTEAFF
D: TRBD2; length: 13; size: few; J: TRBJ2-7; V: TRBV29-1; DNA: TGCAGCGTTGAAGGGAGCGGGACTCCCGAGCAGTACTTC; CDR3: CSVEGSGTPEQYF
D: TRBD1; length: 15; size: many; J: TRBJ1-5; V: TRBV12-3/TRBV12-4; DNA: TGTGCCAGCAGTTTAAAGGGGGCAGGGAGGCGGCCCCAGCATTTT; CDR3: CASSLKGAGRRPQHF
D: -; length: 14; size: many; J: TRBJ2-3; V: TRBV5-1; DNA: TGCGCCAGCAGCTTGGGGCGAATAACAGATACGCAGTATTTT; CDR3: CASSLGRITDTQYF
D: TRBD1; length: 14; size: many; J: TRBJ1-1; V: TRBV7-3; DNA: TGTGCCAGCAGCATAGACAGGGGAAACACTGAAGCTTTCTTT; CDR3: CASSIDRGNTEAFF
D: -; length: 12; size: many; J: TRBJ1-2; V: TRBV6-1; DNA: TGTGCCAGCAGTGAATTGGTCTGGGGCTACACCTTC; CDR3: CASSELVWGYTF
D: TRBD1; length: 16; size: -; J: TRBJ2-2; V: TRBV12-3/TRBV12-4; DNA: TGTGCCAGCACCCCCCGACAGGGTACGGGCACCGGGGAGCTGTTTTTT; CDR3: CASTPRQGTGTGELFF
D: -; length: 12; size: -; J: TRBJ2-1; V: TRBV20-1; DNA: TGCAGTGCTAAACGGGACAACAATGAGCAGTTCTTC; CDR3: CSAKRDNNEQFF
D: TRBD1; length: 14; size: few; J: TRBJ2-7; V: TRBV29-1; DNA: TGCAGCGTGAAAGGACAGGGGCGCTCCTACGAGCAGTACTTC; CDR3: CSVKGQGRSYEQYF
D: TRBD2; length: 17; size: few; J: TRBJ2-1; V: TRBV20-1; DNA: TGCAGTGCTGAGGGACTAGCGGGAGAGGGTTCCTACAATGAGCAGTTCTTC; CDR3: CSAEGLAGEGSYNEQFF
D: TRBD2; length: 17; size: -; J: TRBJ2-1; V: TRBV5-1; DNA: TGCGCCAGCAGCCCATGGGGCGGGGGGAGCTCCTACAATGAGCAGTTCTTC; CDR3: CASSPWGGGSSYNEQFF
D: TRBD2; length: 14; size: -; J: TRBJ2-5; V: TRBV4-1; DNA: TGCGCCAGCAGCCAAGGGACTAGTGTGGAGACCCAGTACTTC; CDR3: CASSQGTSVETQYF